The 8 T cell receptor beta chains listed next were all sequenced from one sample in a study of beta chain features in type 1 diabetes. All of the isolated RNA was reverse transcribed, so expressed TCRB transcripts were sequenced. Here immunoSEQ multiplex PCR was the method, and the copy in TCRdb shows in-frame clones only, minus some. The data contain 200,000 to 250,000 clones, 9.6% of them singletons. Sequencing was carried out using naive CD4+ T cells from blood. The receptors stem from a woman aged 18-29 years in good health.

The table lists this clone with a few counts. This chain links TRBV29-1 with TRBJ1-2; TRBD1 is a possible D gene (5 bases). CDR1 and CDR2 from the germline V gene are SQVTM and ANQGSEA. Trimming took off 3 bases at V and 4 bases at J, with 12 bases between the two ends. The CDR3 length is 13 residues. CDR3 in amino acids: CSVDADTFYGYTF. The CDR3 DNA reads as TGCAGCGTTGACGCGGACACCTTCTATGGCTACACCTTC.

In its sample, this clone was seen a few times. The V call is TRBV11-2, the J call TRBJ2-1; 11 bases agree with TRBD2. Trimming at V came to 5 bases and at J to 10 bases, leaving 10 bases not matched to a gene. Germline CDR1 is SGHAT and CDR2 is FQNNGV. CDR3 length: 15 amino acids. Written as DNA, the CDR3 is TGTGCCAGCAGCCGTACTAGCGGGGGCCTCAGGGAGCAGTTCTTC. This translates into CASSRTSGGLREQFF.

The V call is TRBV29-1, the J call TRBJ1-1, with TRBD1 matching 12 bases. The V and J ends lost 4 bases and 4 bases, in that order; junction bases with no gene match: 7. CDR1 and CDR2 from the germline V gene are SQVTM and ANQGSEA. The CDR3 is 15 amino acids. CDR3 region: CSVGGTGGWGTEAFF. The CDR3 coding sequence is TGCAGCGTTGGAGGGACAGGGGGCTGGGGCACTGAAGCTTTCTTT.

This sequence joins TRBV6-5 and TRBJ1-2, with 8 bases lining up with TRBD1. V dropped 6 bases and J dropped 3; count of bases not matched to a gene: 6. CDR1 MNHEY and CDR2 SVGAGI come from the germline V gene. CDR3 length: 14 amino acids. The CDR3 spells CASSYLTGDYGYTF. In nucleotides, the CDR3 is TGTGCCAGCAGCTACCTGACAGGGGACTATGGCTACACCTTC.

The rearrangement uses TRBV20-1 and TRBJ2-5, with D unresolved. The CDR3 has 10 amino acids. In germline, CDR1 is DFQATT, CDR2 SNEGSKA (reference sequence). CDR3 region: CSRGQETQYF. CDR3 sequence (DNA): TGCAGCCGAGGCCAAGAGACCCAGTACTTC.

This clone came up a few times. The chain's CDR3 is CASSLAAGRARQPQHF. The CDR3, as DNA: TGTGCCAGCAGCTTGGCCGCAGGCAGGGCTAGGCAGCCCCAGCATTTT. The J gene is TRBJ1-5, the V gene TRBV5-6; possibly TRBD1 for D (5 bases). V was pared by 0 bases and J by 7 bases, with 17 bases between. Germline V gene lookup returns CDR1 SGHDT and CDR2 YYEEEE. The CDR3 runs 16 residues.

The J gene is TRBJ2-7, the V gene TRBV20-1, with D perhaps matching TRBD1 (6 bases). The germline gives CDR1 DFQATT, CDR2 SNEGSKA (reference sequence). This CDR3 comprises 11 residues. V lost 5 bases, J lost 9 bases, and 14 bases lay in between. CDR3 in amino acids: CSAVQGVVQYF. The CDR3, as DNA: TGCAGTGCTGTACAGGGCGTGGTGCAGTACTTC.

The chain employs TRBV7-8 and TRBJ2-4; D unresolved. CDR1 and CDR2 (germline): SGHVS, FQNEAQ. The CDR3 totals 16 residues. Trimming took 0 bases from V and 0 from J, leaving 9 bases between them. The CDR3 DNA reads TGTGCCAGCAGCTTAGCTGAGCGACTAGCCAAAAACATTCAGTACTTC. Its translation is CASSLAERLAKNIQYF.